The 24 T cell receptor beta chains below come from one sample, sequenced in a study of cytomegalovirus exposure and HLA in healthy donors. Primers included in the PCR were 60 Vbeta and 13 Jbeta primers. Method: immunoSEQ multiplex PCR; TCRdb's copy keeps in-frame clones and lacks some. This table holds roughly 120,000 clones, under 85% found once. The sequenced sample was PBMCs. The receptors here all came from a man aged 18 to 30 in good health and CMV-seropositive.

The J gene is TRBJ2-2, the V gene TRBV21-1; the DNA was not compared with TRBD1, the D call given in the table. TRBV21-1 is designated a pseudogene. This CDR3 has 15 amino acids. CDR3 nucleotide sequence: TGTGCCAGCAGCAAAGTACAGGTGGGCACCGGGGAGCTGTTTTTT. Protein: CASSKVQVGTGELFF.

The chain combines TRBV27 with TRBJ1-4; 9 bases agree with TRBD1. The CDR3 consists of 16 residues. The V and J ends lost 2 bases and 2 bases, in that order; junction bases with no gene match: 3. CDR1 MNHEY and CDR2 SMNVEV come from the germline V gene (reference sequence). The CDR3 bases are TGTGCCAGCAGTTTAAGAGGGACAGGGACTAATGAAAAACTGTTTTTT. As protein: CASSLRGTGTNEKLFF.

The sample holds a few counts of this clone. This chain connects TRBV15 to TRBJ1-6, with D unclear. V gave up 0 bases and J gave up 4 bases, with 7 bases separating them. The CDR3 loop spans 15 amino acids. CDR1 LNHNV and CDR2 YYDKDF come from the germline V gene (reference sequence). This CDR3 is CATSRDRGYNSPLHF. In nucleotides, the CDR3 is TGTGCCACCAGCAGAGATCGCGGTTATAATTCACCCCTCCACTTT.

In regard to this clone: At one of its ends the junction is not consistent with the germline gene, which may arise from a read error. The V call is TRBV7-7, the J call TRBJ1-1; no firm D call. CDR1 is SSHAT and CDR2 is FNYEAQ in the germline V gene (reference sequence). The CDR3 has 13 amino acids. CDR3 sequence: CASSFDKNTEAFF. CDR3 coding DNA: TGTGCTAGCAGCTTTGACAAGAACACTGAAGCTTTCTTT.

The genes are TRBV4-1 and TRBJ1-2; D may be TRBD1 (5 bases). The CDR3 runs to 15 residues. In germline, CDR1 is MGHRA, CDR2 YSYEKL. Trimming removed 2 bases from V and 3 bases from J, with 13 bases in between. In DNA, the CDR3 is TGCGCCAGCAGCCAACCAGGGACTGCTCACTATGGCTACACCTTC. Residues: CASSQPGTAHYGYTF.

The V and J genes are TRBV2 and TRBJ1-2; TRBD1 might be the D (5 bases). The germline gives CDR1 SNHLY, CDR2 FYNNEI. V lost 3 bases to trimming and J lost 6 bases, with 14 bases between them. This CDR3 has 14 residues. The DNA of the CDR3 is TGTGCCAGCAGTGAGGGGCGGTGGGGTGATGGCTACACCTTC. Its translation: CASSEGRWGDGYTF. Drawing the rest from reference TRBV2 and TRBJ1-2, the complete variable domain is EPEVTQTPSHQVTQMGQEVILRCVPISNHLYFYWYRQILGQKVEFLVSFYNNEISEKSEIFDDQFSVERPDGSNFTLKIRSTKLEDSAMYFCASSEGRWGDGYTFGSGTRLTVV.

The V call is TRBV7-8, the J call TRBJ2-4; TRBD1 matches at 9 bases. V was clipped by 5 bases and J by 0 bases; unmatched bases: 11. Germline CDR1 reads SGHVS; CDR2 reads FQNEAQ. The CDR3 sequence is 18 residues long. The CDR3 DNA reads TGTGCCAGCAGCCCACGACAGGGGGTGGGGGTAGCCAAAAACATTCAGTACTTC. Its translation is CASSPRQGVGVAKNIQYF.

CDR3 in amino acids: CASGSTENTEAFF. In DNA, the CDR3 is TGTGCCAGTGGATCGACAGAGAACACTGAAGCTTTCTTT. This chain connects TRBV19 to TRBJ1-1, with D tentatively TRBD1 (5 bases). Per the germline V gene, CDR1 is LNHDA and CDR2 is SQIVND (reference sequence). CDR3 size: 13 residues. V was pared by 8 bases and J by 1 base, with 11 bases between.

The chain has TRBV7-2 and TRBJ2-5; 12 bases agree with TRBD2. The V gene end was trimmed by 5 bases and the J gene end by 0 bases; junction bases not matched to a gene: 10. This CDR3 is built from 18 residues. The germline CDR1 and CDR2 sequences are SGHTA and FQGNSA. The CDR3 nucleotides read TGTGCCAGCAGCCCGCCCGCCGGGACTAGCGGGTACCAAGAGACCCAGTACTTC. Protein sequence: CASSPPAGTSGYQETQYF. Together with reference TRBV7-2 and TRBJ2-5, the CDR3 gives the full variable domain: GAGVSQSPSNKVTEKGKDVELRCDPISGHTALYWYRQSLGQGLEFLIYFQGNSAPDKSGLPSDRFSAERTGGSVSTLTIQRTQQEDSAVYLCASSPPAGTSGYQETQYFGPGTRLLVL.

The V call is TRBV28, the J call TRBJ2-7, with TRBD1 matching 10 bases. The trim removed 1 base at V and 3 bases at J, leaving 6 bases unmatched. CDR1 and CDR2 from the germline V gene are MDHEN and SYDVKM. The CDR3 length is 16 residues. CDR3: CASSLSWTGGRYEQYF. CDR3 bases: TGTGCCAGCAGTTTATCCTGGACAGGGGGACGCTACGAGCAGTACTTC. The entire variable domain, with the rest obtained from reference TRBV28 and TRBJ2-7, is as follows: DVKVTQSSRYLVKRTGEKVFLECVQDMDHENMFWYRQDPGLGLRLIYFSYDVKMKEKGDIPEGYSVSREKKERFSLILESASTNQTSMYLCASSLSWTGGRYEQYFGPGTRLTVT.

This clone was counted a few times. The chain is built from TRBV7-2 and TRBJ2-7, with D unclear. CDR1 and CDR2 from the germline V gene are SGHTA and FQGNSA. The CDR3 extends over 11 amino acids. Deletions cut 4 bases from V and 3 bases from J, with 4 bases between. In DNA, the CDR3 is TGTGCCAGCAGCTCCTTCTACGAGCAGTACTTC. Translation: CASSSFYEQYF. The complete variable domain, with remaining parts taken from reference TRBV7-2 and TRBJ2-7, reads GAGVSQSPSNKVTEKGKDVELRCDPISGHTALYWYRQSLGQGLEFLIYFQGNSAPDKSGLPSDRFSAERTGGSVSTLTIQRTQQEDSAVYLCASSSFYEQYFGPGTRLTVT.

The chain is built from TRBV13 and TRBJ2-2; D perhaps matches TRBD2 (6 bases). The CDR3 covers 14 residues. Germline loops: CDR1 PRHDT, CDR2 FYEKMQ (reference sequence). The ends were cut back, 8 bases at V and 7 bases at J, with 17 bases in the middle. The CDR3 region is CASEGDSGYGELFF. The CDR3 DNA reads TGTGCCAGCGAGGGTGATAGCGGTTACGGGGAGCTGTTTTTT.

This sequence joins TRBV5-6 and TRBJ2-5; 12 bases agree with TRBD2. Germline values: CDR1 SGHDT, CDR2 YYEEEE. This CDR3 has 15 residues. V lost 5 bases, J lost 11 bases, and 13 bases stayed unmatched. CDR3 nucleotides: TGTGCCAGCAGTTCCGGGACTAGCGGGTTTTTGGGGCAGTACTTC. It codes for CASSSGTSGFLGQYF.

This sequence joins TRBV11-2 and TRBJ1-6; perhaps TRBD1 as D (5 bases). Trimming left V 8 bases short and J 8 bases short, with 16 bases between. The CDR3 contains 14 residues. Germline V gene lookup returns CDR1 SGHAT and CDR2 FQNNGV. Written as DNA, the CDR3 is TGTGCCAGCGGCCCCGGGGGGAGTTATTCACCCCTCCACTTT. This sequence encodes CASGPGGSYSPLHF.

The chain uses TRBV11-3 and TRBJ2-3; 10 bases agree with TRBD2. The CDR3 consists of 16 residues. Per germline, CDR1 SGHNT and CDR2 YENEEA. J lost 3 bases, V lost 5 bases, and 8 bases had no gene match. The CDR3 DNA follows: TGTGCCAGCAGCCCAGGGACTAGCGCTTTTACAGATACGCAGTATTTT. Residues: CASSPGTSAFTDTQYF.

This chain connects TRBV5-1 to TRBJ2-5; 9 bases fit TRBD2. The CDR3 covers 16 residues. With 0 bases clipped from V and 2 bases from J, the junction kept 5 bases outside the gene matches. Germline values: CDR1 SGHRS, CDR2 YFSETQ. CDR3 sequence (DNA): TGCGCCAGCAGCTTGGGTCTAGCGGGGCCACAAGAGACCCAGTACTTC. It specifies CASSLGLAGPQETQYF.

The genes are TRBV7-9 and TRBJ1-5, with 8 bases fitting TRBD1. The CDR3 has 14 amino acids. The J segment lost 4 bases and the V segment lost 5 bases, leaving 4 bases of the junction unmatched. Germline V gene sequence: CDR1 SEHNR, CDR2 FQNEAQ (reference sequence). CDR3 sequence (DNA): TGTGCCAGCAGCCGGACAGGGCTTAATCAGCCCCAGCATTTT. This codes for CASSRTGLNQPQHF.

This chain uses TRBV7-6 with TRBJ1-3; 8 bases line up with TRBD1. V lost 3 bases, J lost 2 bases, and 6 bases stayed unmatched. Germline V CDR1 and CDR2: SGHVS, FNYEAQ. This CDR3 contains 16 residues. CDR3 loop: CASSLTGAEAGNTIYF. The CDR3 DNA follows: TGTGCCAGCAGCTTGACAGGGGCGGAGGCTGGAAACACCATATATTTT.

The chain couples TRBV5-4 to TRBJ2-7; D may be TRBD1 (6 bases). The CDR3 loop spans 14 amino acids. V dropped 0 bases and J dropped 3 bases, with 10 bases sitting between them. Germline-derived CDR1 and CDR2 are SGHNT and YYREEE (reference sequence). As DNA, the CDR3 is TGTGCCAGCAGCTTGGCAGGGGAACGCTACGAGCAGTACTTC. This codes for CASSLAGERYEQYF.

The chain combines TRBV5-1 with TRBJ2-7; D remains ambiguous. V was cut by 3 bases and J by 1 base, with 11 bases left in between. The length of the CDR3 is 14 residues. CDR1 and CDR2 from the germline V gene are SGHRS and YFSETQ. The CDR3 here is CASSSTVQSYEQYF. CDR3 coding DNA: TGCGCCAGCAGCTCGACTGTGCAGTCCTACGAGCAGTACTTC.

This chain joins TRBV30 and TRBJ2-3; perhaps TRBD1 as D (6 bases). Germline V gene lookup returns CDR1 GTSNPN and CDR2 SVGIG (reference sequence). This CDR3 has 13 amino acids. Trimming pared 1 base from V and 5 bases from J, leaving 10 bases between. CDR3 nucleotides: TGTGCCTGGAGTGAACAGGGATTAGATACGCAGTATTTT. This encodes CAWSEQGLDTQYF.

To note about this clone: One junction end disagrees with the germline gene, perhaps due to a read error. The DNA for the CDR3 is TGTGCCAGCAGCTTACGACCACCTGGACAGGGAGCCAAAAACAGTCAGTACTTC. Protein product: CASSLRPPGQGAKNSQYF. The V call is TRBV7-2, the J call TRBJ2-4; 8 bases match TRBD1. Germline CDR1 is SGHTA and CDR2 is FQGNSA. CDR3 length: 18 residues.

The rearrangement links TRBV2 to TRBJ1-1; 9 bases line up with TRBD1. Trimming took 8 bases from V and 0 from J; bases not matched to a gene: 16. In germline, CDR1 is SNHLY, CDR2 FYNNEI. The CDR3 spans 18 residues. This chain's CDR3 is CASGGVRTGAELNTEAFF. DNA of the CDR3: TGTGCCAGCGGGGGCGTCAGGACAGGGGCCGAACTGAACACTGAAGCTTTCTTT.

V gene TRBV6-5 combines with J gene TRBJ2-6; D unresolved. This CDR3 region has 16 residues. CDR1 and CDR2 (germline): MNHEY, SVGAGI. The ends were cut back, 3 bases at V and 2 bases at J, with 11 bases in the middle. The CDR3 reads CASSYSWSPGANVLTF. For the CDR3, the DNA is TGTGCCAGCAGTTATAGCTGGAGTCCTGGGGCCAACGTCCTGACTTTC.